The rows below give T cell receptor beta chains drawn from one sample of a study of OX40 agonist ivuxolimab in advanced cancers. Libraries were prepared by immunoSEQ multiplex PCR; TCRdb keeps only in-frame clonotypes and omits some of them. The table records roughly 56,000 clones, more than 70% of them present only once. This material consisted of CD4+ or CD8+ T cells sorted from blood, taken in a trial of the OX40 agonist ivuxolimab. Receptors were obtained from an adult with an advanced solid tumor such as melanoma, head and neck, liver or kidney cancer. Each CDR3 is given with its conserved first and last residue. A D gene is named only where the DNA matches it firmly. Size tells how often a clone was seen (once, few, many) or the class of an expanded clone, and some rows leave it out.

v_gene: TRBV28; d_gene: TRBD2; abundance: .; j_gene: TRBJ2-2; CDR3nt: TGTGCCAGCAACTTAGCGGGGGGAACCGGGGAGCTGTTTTTT; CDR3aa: CASNLAGGTGELFF
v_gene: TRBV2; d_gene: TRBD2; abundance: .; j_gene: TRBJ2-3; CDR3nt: TGTGCCAGCAGGTCCGGGACTAGTGCGCAGTATTTT; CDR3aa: CASRSGTSAQYF
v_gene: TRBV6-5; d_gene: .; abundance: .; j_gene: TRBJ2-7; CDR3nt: TGTGCCAGCAGTCCACCCACCGCGTTGGAGCAGTACTTC; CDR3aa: CASSPPTALEQYF
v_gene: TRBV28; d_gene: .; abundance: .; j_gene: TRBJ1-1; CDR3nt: TGTGCCAGCAGTCAGGGGTTAGCTTTCTTT; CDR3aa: CASSQGLAFF
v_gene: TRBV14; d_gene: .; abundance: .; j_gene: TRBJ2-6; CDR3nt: TGTGCCAGCAGCCACCTACGCGGGGATATTGGGGCCAACGTCCTGACTTTC; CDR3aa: CASSHLRGDIGANVLTF
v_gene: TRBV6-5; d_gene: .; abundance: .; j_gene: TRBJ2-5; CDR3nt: TGTGCCAGCAGTTACTCAGGGGGCCAAGAGACCCAGTACTTC; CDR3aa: CASSYSGGQETQYF
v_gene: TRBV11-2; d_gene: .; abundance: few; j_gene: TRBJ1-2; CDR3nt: TGTGCCAGCAGCCGGGCCCCCTATGGCTACACCTTC; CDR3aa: CASSRAPYGYTF
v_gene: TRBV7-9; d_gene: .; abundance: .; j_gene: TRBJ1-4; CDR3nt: TGTGCCAGCACCTCCGCAGAGGTACTAGGGGGAAAACTGTTTTTT; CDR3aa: CASTSAEVLGGKLFF
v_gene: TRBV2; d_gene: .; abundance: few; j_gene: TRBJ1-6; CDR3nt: TGTGCCAGCACTCCACCTAATTCACCCCTCCACTTT; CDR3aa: CASTPPNSPLHF
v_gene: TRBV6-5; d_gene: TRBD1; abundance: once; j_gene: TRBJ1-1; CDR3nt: TGTGCCAGCAGATTGACAGGGGGCCGGACTGAAGCTTTCTTT; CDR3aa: CASRLTGGRTEAFF
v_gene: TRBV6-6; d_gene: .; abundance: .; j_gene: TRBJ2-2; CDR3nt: TGTGCCAGCGGACTAAGGAACACCGGGGAGCTGTTTTTT; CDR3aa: CASGLRNTGELFF
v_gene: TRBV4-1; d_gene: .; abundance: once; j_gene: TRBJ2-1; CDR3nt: TGCGCCAGCAGCCAACAACTCCAAGACAATGAGCAGTTCTTC; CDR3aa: CASSQQLQDNEQFF
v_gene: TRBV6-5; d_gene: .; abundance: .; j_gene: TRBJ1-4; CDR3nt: TGTGCCAGCAGTCCCGTTGCAACTAATGAAAAACTGTTTTTT; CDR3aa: CASSPVATNEKLFF
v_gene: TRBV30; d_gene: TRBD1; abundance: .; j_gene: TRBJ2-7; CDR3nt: TGTGCCTGGAAACAGGGGGCCTACGAGCAGTACTTC; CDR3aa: CAWKQGAYEQYF
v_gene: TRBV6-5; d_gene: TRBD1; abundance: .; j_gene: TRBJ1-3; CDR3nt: TGTGCCAGCAGGTCCGGGACAGCCTCTGGAAACACCATATATTTT; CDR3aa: CASRSGTASGNTIYF